The source of this T cell receptor beta chain is a study of OX40 agonist ivuxolimab in advanced cancers. This clone is medium-sized (0.01 to 0.1%). Libraries were prepared by immunoSEQ multiplex PCR; TCRdb keeps only in-frame clonotypes and omits some of them. The top ten hold more than 14% of the sample, which has 65,000 to 80,000 clones, 91% seen once. The V gene's germline CDR1 is LGHNT and CDR2 FRNRAP. The CDR3 runs to 14 residues. The ends were cut back, 1 base at V and 3 bases at J, with 9 bases in the middle. The rearrangement joins TRBV12-5 to TRBJ1-1; a weak D match, TRBD1 (5 bases). Sequenced material: CD4+ or CD8+ T cells sorted from blood, taken in a trial of the OX40 agonist ivuxolimab. The TCR was taken from an adult with an advanced solid tumor such as melanoma, head and neck, liver or kidney cancer. CDR3 sequence (DNA): TGTGCTAGTGGTTTGGAGGCGGGACACACTGAAGCTTTCTTT. Its translation is CASGLEAGHTEAFF.